These T cell receptor beta chains were read from a single sample in a study of T-cell reconstitution after alpha-beta-depleted transplantation in children. TCRdb itself ran the PCR reads through MiXCR, one entry per CDR3 protein. Seen here are about 600,000 distinct CDR3 sequences, approximately 12% observed once, and the top ten hold 2% to 2.5%. Sequenced material: PBMCs, mostly from graft donor cells, taken 360 days after TCRalphabeta/CD19-depleted stem cell transplant. The receptors stem from a male patient aged 10-17 years who had a stem cell transplant for acute myeloid leukemia, so the T cells may come from the graft donor. The CDR3 runs from the conserved cysteine through the conserved F or W. A D gene is named only where the DNA matches it firmly. The size entry is marked missing in some rows and otherwise reads once, few, many or a size class.

cdr3_length clone_size j_call d_call v_call cdr3_aa cdr3_nt
16 NA TRBJ2-3 NA TRBV10-3 CAISEFGSGGTDTQYF TGTGCCATCAGTGAGTTCGGCTCTGGGGGCACAGATACGCAGTATTTT
14 few TRBJ2-2 NA TRBV29-1 CSVLYDANTGELFF TGCAGCGTCCTTTACGACGCGAACACCGGGGAGCTGTTTTTT
16 few TRBJ2-7 TRBD2 TRBV7-9 CASSSLSAGRSYEQYF TGTGCCAGCAGCTCCCTGTCAGCGGGAAGGTCCTACGAGCAGTACTTC
15 NA TRBJ2-7 NA TRBV5-6 CASSLFGVGIDEQYF TGTGCCAGCAGCCTTTTTGGGGTGGGGATTGACGAGCAGTACTTC
15 many TRBJ2-3 NA TRBV20-1 CSASWVTLARDTQYF TGCAGTGCTAGCTGGGTGACGCTAGCGCGAGATACGCAGTATTTT
15 NA TRBJ2-3 TRBD2 TRBV7-2 CASITREARTDTQYF TGTGCCAGCATCACCCGGGAGGCCCGCACAGATACGCAGTATTTT
15 NA TRBJ2-7 TRBD2 TRBV7-8 CASSLTLAERYEQYF TGTGCCAGCAGCCTTACACTAGCGGAGCGCTACGAGCAGTACTTC
17 NA TRBJ1-5 TRBD1 TRBV7-2 CASSSPGQARGNQPQHF TGTGCCAGCAGCTCCCCGGGACAGGCGAGGGGCAATCAGCCCCAGCATTTT
16 few TRBJ1-5 NA TRBV7-8 CASSAETPGGNQPQHF TGTGCCAGCAGCGCTGAGACGCCCGGGGGCAATCAGCCCCAGCATTTT
18 NA TRBJ2-2 TRBD2 TRBV11-2 CASSLLRWRESNTGELFF TGTGCCAGCAGCTTACTTCGGTGGCGGGAGTCGAACACCGGGGAGCTGTTTTTT
14 NA TRBJ1-2 TRBD1 TRBV27 CASTPGQGFSGYTF TGTGCCAGCACCCCGGGACAGGGTTTTTCTGGCTACACCTTC
17 many TRBJ2-1 NA TRBV5-1 CASSLNLSPLVGNEQFF TGCGCCAGCAGCTTGAATTTATCGCCCCTGGTGGGAAATGAGCAGTTCTTC
12 few TRBJ2-5 NA TRBV5-5 CASSLWVETQYF TGTGCCAGCAGCTTGTGGGTGGAGACCCAGTACTTC
15 NA TRBJ2-3 NA TRBV7-9 CASSTGPSSTDTQYF TGTGCCAGCAGCACGGGACCTTCTAGCACAGATACGCAGTATTTT
14 many TRBJ2-7 NA TRBV6-2/TRBV6-3 CASSYNPDANEQYF TGTGCCAGCAGTTATAACCCGGACGCTAACGAGCAGTACTTC
14 few TRBJ2-1 NA TRBV7-2 CASSLMHGDNEQFF TGTGCCAGCAGCTTGATGCACGGAGACAATGAGCAGTTCTTC
15 many TRBJ2-7 NA TRBV28 CASSPPGLYSYEQYF TGTGCCAGCAGTCCCCCGGGACTTTACTCCTACGAGCAGTACTTC
14 many TRBJ2-1 NA TRBV18 CASSPPFRIGEQFF TGTGCCAGCTCACCACCATTTAGAATCGGTGAGCAGTTCTTC
14 many TRBJ2-7 NA TRBV9 CASSPLTSNHEQYF TGTGCCAGCAGCCCCCTCACCTCGAACCACGAGCAGTACTTC
14 many TRBJ2-2 NA TRBV14 CASSRRTATGELFF TGTGCCAGCAGCCGAAGGACAGCTACCGGGGAGCTGTTTTTT
14 many TRBJ1-2 TRBD1 TRBV12-3/TRBV12-4 CASSLPGQGAGYTF TGTGCCAGCAGTTTACCGGGACAGGGAGCCGGCTACACCTTC
14 many TRBJ2-1 TRBD2 TRBV24-1 CATRGLAGADEQFF TGTGCCACCAGAGGTCTAGCGGGAGCGGATGAGCAGTTCTTC
14 few TRBJ2-3 NA TRBV29-1 CSVGGLFSTDTQYF TGCAGCGTCGGAGGATTATTCAGCACAGATACGCAGTATTTT
15 few TRBJ1-1 NA TRBV5-1 CASSLGRSTDTEAFF TGCGCCAGCAGCTTGGGGAGGTCGACGGACACTGAAGCTTTCTTT
16 few TRBJ2-3 TRBD2 TRBV9 CASSVVLAGTTDTQYF TGTGCCAGCAGCGTGGTACTAGCGGGGACCACAGATACGCAGTATTTT
16 NA TRBJ2-2 NA TRBV7-9 CASSSWSSWNTGELFF TGTGCCAGCAGCTCCTGGTCGAGCTGGAACACCGGGGAGCTGTTTTTT
13 few TRBJ2-7 NA TRBV19 CASKRVNGYEQYF TGTGCCAGTAAACGGGTAAACGGGTACGAGCAGTACTTC
14 few TRBJ2-5 TRBD2 TRBV20-1 CSAVSGSHQETQYF TGCAGTGCTGTTAGCGGGAGCCACCAAGAGACCCAGTACTTC
15 NA TRBJ1-1 NA TRBV5-1 CASSLGGLVNTEAFF TGCGCCAGCAGCTTGGGCGGGTTGGTGAACACTGAAGCTTTCTTT
18 NA TRBJ2-1 TRBD2 TRBV15 CATSRDLGAGVGDNEQFF TGTGCCACCAGCAGAGATCTAGGGGCGGGAGTAGGGGACAATGAGCAGTTCTTC
22 few TRBJ2-2 TRBD2 TRBV4-3 CASSLHYSAAGLGNGLSGELFF TGCGCCAGCAGCCTCCACTACTCCGCAGCGGGACTAGGAAACGGTTTGTCCGGGGAGCTGTTTTTT
14 NA TRBJ2-2 TRBD1 TRBV20-1 CSAWTGFNTGELFF TGCAGTGCTTGGACAGGGTTCAACACCGGGGAGCTGTTTTTT
17 NA TRBJ2-2 TRBD2 TRBV20-1 CSASYRASGRGTGELFF TGCAGTGCTAGCTACCGGGCTAGCGGGAGGGGCACCGGGGAGCTGTTTTTT
16 NA TRBJ2-7 TRBD1 TRBV6-2/TRBV6-3 CASSYSMDRGSYEQYF TGTGCCAGCAGTTACTCGATGGACAGGGGCTCCTACGAGCAGTACTTC
15 few TRBJ2-1 TRBD2 TRBV7-8 CASSFPSGSIYEQFF TGTGCCAGCAGCTTCCCTAGCGGGAGTATATATGAGCAGTTCTTC
15 many TRBJ2-1 NA TRBV15 CATSRVGSFYNEQFF TGTGCCACCAGCAGAGTGGGTTCCTTCTACAATGAGCAGTTCTTC
14 many TRBJ2-1 NA TRBV13 CASSLTGTNNEQFF TGTGCCAGCAGCTTGACCGGGACAAACAATGAGCAGTTCTTC
12 many TRBJ2-7 NA TRBV5-1 CASGRESYEQYF TGCGCCAGCGGTAGGGAGTCCTACGAGCAGTACTTC
13 few TRBJ2-7 NA TRBV20-1 CSVGRRPAAEQYF TGCAGTGTTGGAAGACGCCCGGCAGCCGAGCAGTACTTC
14 many TRBJ2-1 TRBD2 TRBV27 CASGKAGAYNEQFF TGTGCCAGCGGCAAGGCGGGAGCGTACAATGAGCAGTTCTTC
17 NA TRBJ1-5 TRBD1 TRBV28 CASSSRQGAQYRGPQHF TGTGCCAGCAGTTCCAGACAGGGGGCGCAGTATAGGGGGCCCCAGCATTTT
13 NA TRBJ2-7 NA TRBV20-1 CSARMTSPYEQYF TGCAGTGCTAGGATGACAAGTCCCTACGAGCAGTACTTC
13 NA TRBJ2-1 NA TRBV7-9 CALKADGVNEQFF TGTGCCCTCAAAGCAGATGGGGTCAATGAGCAGTTCTTC
12 few TRBJ2-7 NA TRBV28 CASSHVPYEQYF TGTGCCAGCAGTCACGTCCCATACGAGCAGTACTTC
14 few TRBJ2-1 TRBD2 TRBV7-3 CASSSRTSLHEQFF TGTGCCAGCAGCTCAAGGACTAGTCTCCACGAGCAGTTCTTC
15 NA TRBJ1-5 NA TRBV28 CASSPQGRSNQPQHF TGTGCCAGCAGCCCTCAGGGAAGGAGCAATCAGCCCCAGCATTTT
17 NA TRBJ2-1 TRBD2 TRBV28 CASSSSTSGSLYNEQFF TGTGCCAGCAGTTCCTCGACTAGCGGGAGCCTATACAATGAGCAGTTCTTC
15 NA TRBJ2-7 TRBD1 TRBV5-1 CASSLLRDREREQYF TGCGCCAGCAGCTTGCTCCGGGACAGGGAGCGCGAGCAGTACTTC
14 NA TRBJ1-1 NA TRBV20-1 CSASRPGVNTEAFF TGCAGTGCTAGTCGGCCAGGGGTGAACACTGAAGCTTTCTTT
16 few TRBJ2-1 NA TRBV4-3 CASSQGGPASYNEQFF TGCGCCAGCAGCCAAGGGGGACCCGCCTCCTACAATGAGCAGTTCTTC